This T cell receptor (beta chain) derives from a study of vaccination and CD4 T cells after COVID-19. Overall study context: Cultures serving as controls received a peptide pool (CEFX or HIV-1 Nef) or no peptide.

Treatment noted: approximately nine-day PBMC culture with coronavirus spike peptide pools or control peptides (ViraFEST assay). Regarding this clonotype: Its antigen is unidentified.

Germline CDR1 LGHNA, CDR2 YNFKEQ. CDR3 length: 16 amino acids. V was pared by 0 bases and J by 5 bases, with 16 bases between. The Oncomine TCR Beta short-read assay was applied to DNA of cultured CD4+ T cells. TCRdb analysed the PCR reads with MiXCR anew, one entry per CDR3 protein. The table includes under 20,000 distinct CDR3 sequences, around 50% detected once. The source is a human donor who had recovered from COVID-19. This chain links TRBV4-2 with TRBJ2-5; D may match TRBD1 or TRBD2 (5 bases each). Sequences were derived from CD4+ T cells from blood, cultured in vitro, sampled before SARS-CoV-2 vaccination. CDR3 nucleotide sequence: TGTGCCAGCAGCCAAGATCGGATGGGGACCTCGGAGACCCAGTACTTC. Its translation: CASSQDRMGTSETQYF.